This T cell receptor (beta chain) comes out of a study of regulatory T cells in long-lasting Graves disease. This clonotype showed up many times. The time point is: persistent/refractory GD, antithyroid drugs over 5 years with positive TRAb. TCR sequences were obtained from RNA taken from PBMCs. Researchers made TCR beta libraries by using iRepertoire HTBI primers and running Arm-PCR on CDR3 regions. Original methodology: Across samples, 60 to 75 TRBV and some 14 TRBJ segments were found. TCRdb analysed the multiplex PCR reads with MiXCR anew, one entry per CDR3 protein. TCRdb, not the original authors, processed these V and J calls. The table lists some 370,000 distinct CDR3 sequences, roughly 25% of them singletons, with roughly a quarter in the top ten. The sequence was obtained from a woman in her forties with Graves disease. The sequencing here drew on peripheral blood mononuclear cells (PBMCs), taken when the disease was refractory, from a patient treated with antithyroid drugs.

CDR3: CASSNTAYEQYF. CDR3 nucleotide sequence: TGTGCCAGCAGTAACACCGCCTACGAGCAGTACTTC. V usage is TRBV28 and J usage is TRBJ2-7; D call uncertain. This CDR3 is built from 12 residues. V lost 5 bases to trimming and J lost 2 bases, with 7 bases between them. Germline CDR1 reads MDHEN; CDR2 reads SYDVKM.